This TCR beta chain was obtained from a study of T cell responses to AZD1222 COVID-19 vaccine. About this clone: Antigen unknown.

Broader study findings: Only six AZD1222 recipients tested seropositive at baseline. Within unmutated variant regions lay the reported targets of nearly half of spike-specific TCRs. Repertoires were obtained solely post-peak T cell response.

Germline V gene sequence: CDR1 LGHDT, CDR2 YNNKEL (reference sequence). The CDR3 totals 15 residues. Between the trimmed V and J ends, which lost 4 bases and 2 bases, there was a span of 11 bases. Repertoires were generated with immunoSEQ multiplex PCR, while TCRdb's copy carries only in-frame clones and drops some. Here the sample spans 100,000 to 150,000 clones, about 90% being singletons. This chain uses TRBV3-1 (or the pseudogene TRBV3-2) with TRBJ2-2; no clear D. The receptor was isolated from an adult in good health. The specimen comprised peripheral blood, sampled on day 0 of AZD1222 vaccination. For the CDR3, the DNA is TGTGCCAGCAGCCCCCTGGGTCGTAACACCGGGGAGCTGTTTTTT. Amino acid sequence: CASSPLGRNTGELFF.